This T cell receptor (beta chain) was identified in a study of control samples from healthy donors and cancer patients. CDR1 and CDR2 from the germline V gene are SGHTS and YDEGEE. This CDR3 has 15 residues. Trimming shortened V by 1 base and J by 6 bases, and 16 bases separated the two germline ends. This table comes from immunoSEQ multiplex PCR, and its TCRdb copy is limited to in-frame clones, with some not included. Of more than 120,000 clones listed, about 91% are singletons. This receptor was obtained from a man aged 25 to 45 in good health. This chain uses TRBV5-8 with TRBJ1-2, with D possibly being TRBD1 (5 bases). The sequenced material came from blood. The CDR3 DNA is TGTGCCAGCAGCTTGCGGCAGGGAACCCTCCATGGCTACACCTTC. It codes for CASSLRQGTLHGYTF.